The T cell receptor beta chain described here comes from a study of blood T cell repertoires in COVID-19. In the study overall: Samples came from the United States, Italy and Spain, spanning acute and convalescent COVID-19. Sources were T cells, B-cell-depleted T cells, or PBMCs; the material itself was cDNA or gDNA.

Per the original data handling: Researchers report that nucleated cell counts were estimated from reference gene primer amplification. Method: immunoSEQ multiplex PCR; TCRdb's copy keeps in-frame clones and lacks some. V and J calls and clone size are those listed in that table; D and trimming were worked out from the DNA. The data show around 58,000 clones, around 78% seen once. Germline V CDR1 and CDR2: SGHDT, YYEEEE. The CDR3 is made up of 15 amino acids. Unmatched junction bases numbered 4, after V lost 2 bases and J lost 3 bases. Sequencing used peripheral blood. This receptor was identified in a human donor in a cohort sampled during active COVID-19. The chain carries TRBV5-6 and TRBJ2-7; TRBD2 agrees at 11 bases. The CDR3 DNA reads TGTGCCAGCAGCTTCCTAGCGGGAGGCTACTACGAGCAGTACTTC. Its protein product is CASSFLAGGYYEQYF.